These 32 T cell receptor beta chains originate from one sample sequenced in a study of CD8 T cells in ankylosing spondylitis. TCRdb re-called the 5' RACE reads with MiXCR, one entry per CDR3 protein. The repertoire includes 350,000 or so distinct CDR3 sequences, 11% of them detected once, and roughly 9% sits in the top ten. Input material: blood, either unsorted or a sorted T cell fraction (not recorded which). These TCRs come from a female donor with ankylosing spondylitis or in good health (not recorded which).

This clonotype has a handful of counts. This chain connects TRBV7-6 to TRBJ2-1; D gene uncertain. Trimming shortened V by 5 bases and J by 5 bases, and 10 bases separated the two germline ends. The CDR3 has 13 amino acids. CDR1 and CDR2 (germline): SGHVS, FNYEAQ. The CDR3 coding sequence is TGTGCCAGCAGCCCTCGATGGGACAATGAGCAGTTCTTC. Its translation: CASSPRWDNEQFF.

This clonotype came up many times. CDR3 nucleotides: TGCGCCAGCAGCTGGACAGGGGGAGGTGAGCAGTTCTTC. Its protein is CASSWTGGGEQFF. V usage is TRBV5-1 and J usage is TRBJ2-1; the match to TRBD1 covers 10 bases. V was clipped by 3 bases and J by 9 bases; unmatched bases: 3. CDR3 length: 13 residues. Germline V lookup: CDR1 SGHRS, CDR2 YFSETQ.

This clonotype was detected ten times or more. The chain uses TRBV20-1 and TRBJ1-6; D not resolved. V dropped 3 bases and J dropped 7 bases, with 13 bases sitting between them. CDR1 DFQATT and CDR2 SNEGSKA come from the germline V gene (reference sequence). This CDR3 spans 14 amino acids. The CDR3 loop is CSARAARVNSPLHF. Written as DNA, the CDR3 is TGCAGTGCTAGGGCAGCTAGAGTCAATTCACCCCTCCACTTT.

CDR3 nucleotide sequence: TGTGCCAGCAGCTTTGCTAGCGGGAGGCCAGAGACCCAGTACTTC. Its protein is CASSFASGRPETQYF. The chain is built from TRBV7-2 and TRBJ2-5; 11 bases map to TRBD2. The CDR3 spans 15 residues. J gave up 4 bases and V 3 bases, and 4 bases lay outside the gene matches. Germline lookup yields CDR1 SGHTA and CDR2 FQGNSA.

This clonotype has just a few counts. The chain is built from TRBV5-6 and TRBJ1-2, with 7 bases fitting TRBD1. Looked up from germline, CDR1 is SGHDT and CDR2 is YYEEEE. The CDR3 is 14 amino acids. Trimming cost V 0 bases and J 5 bases; bases outside gene matches: 4. CDR3 bases: TGTGCCAGCAGCTTGGGTTTGACAGGGTATGGCTACACCTTC. It codes for CASSLGLTGYGYTF.

This clonotype has a count of ten or more. This chain links TRBV10-3 with TRBJ2-2; maybe TRBD1 (6 bases). V lost 8 bases, J lost 5 bases, and 9 bases lay in between. The germline V gene has CDR1 ENHRY and CDR2 SYGVKD. The CDR3 sequence is 12 residues long. Here the CDR3 DNA reads TGTGCCATCCCTGGACAGACCGGGGAGCTGTTTTTT. Protein sequence: CAIPGQTGELFF.

The chain recombines TRBV5-6 with TRBJ2-7, with 7 positions matching TRBD2. The junction had 6 bases not matched to a gene; V was cut back by 0 bases and J by 6 bases. The CDR3 loop spans 14 amino acids. CDR1 SGHDT and CDR2 YYEEEE come from the germline V gene. CDR3: CASSLGWGGLEQYF. The CDR3 bases are TGTGCCAGCAGCTTGGGTTGGGGAGGGCTCGAGCAGTACTTC.

Of note for this clonotype: A much larger clone sits a single nucleotide away, making a read error possible. The CDR3, as DNA: TGTGCCAGCACTCCGGACAGGGGGGTCATTGAGCAGTTCTTC. It encodes CASTPDRGVIEQFF. J is TRBJ2-1 and V is TRBV12-3 or TRBV12-4; 10 nucleotides align to TRBD1. The length of the CDR3 is 14 residues. J was trimmed by 9 bases and V by 7 bases; bases with no gene match: 9.

This clonotype was found a few times. The chain recombines TRBV28 with TRBJ1-5; 9 positions agree with TRBD1. Germline CDR1 and CDR2: MDHEN and SYDVKM. CDR3 length: 15 residues. V gave up 6 bases and J gave up 3 bases; unmatched junction bases: 6. The DNA for the CDR3 is TGTGCCAGCAGACCCACAGGGGGCCTCAATCAGCCCCAGCATTTT. Its translation is CASRPTGGLNQPQHF.

This clonotype was seen a few times. The rearrangement links TRBV7-2 to TRBJ1-4, with 7 bases that match TRBD1. V lost 2 bases to trimming and J lost 6 bases; unmatched junction nucleotides: 6. The CDR3 extends over 15 amino acids. CDR1 and CDR2 (germline): SGHTA, FQGNSA. CDR3 residues: CASSLTTRGHEKLFF. The CDR3, as DNA: TGTGCCAGCAGCTTAACGACAAGGGGGCATGAAAAACTGTTTTTT.

This clonotype occurred once. This could be a read error, since a much larger clone is one nucleotide away. This chain connects TRBV20-1 to TRBJ2-4; D is unclear. The V gene's germline CDR1 is DFQATT and CDR2 SNEGSKA (reference sequence). The CDR3 is made up of 12 amino acids. The ends were cut back, 5 bases at V and 10 bases at J, with 15 bases in the middle. CDR3 sequence reads: CSALPSGDIQYF. CDR3 sequence (DNA): TGCAGTGCTTTACCGTCGGGTGATATTCAGTACTTC.

The chain is built from TRBV6-1 and TRBJ2-5; D ambiguous. The CDR3 loop spans 12 amino acids. V was pared by 6 bases and J by 4 bases, with 9 bases between. CDR1 and CDR2 from the germline V gene are MNHNS and SASEGT. Here the CDR3 reads CASRRPTETQYF. The DNA for the CDR3 is TGTGCCAGCAGGAGGCCGACAGAGACCCAGTACTTC.

V and J are TRBV25-1 and TRBJ2-3; either TRBD1 or TRBD2 may supply D (5 bases each). The CDR3 totals 13 residues. The V and J ends lost 3 bases and 5 bases respectively, with 9 bases between them. In germline, CDR1 is MGHDK, CDR2 SYGVNS. The CDR3 DNA sequence: TGTGCCAGCAGTGACGGGGCGGGAGATACGCAGTATTTT. The encoded protein is CASSDGAGDTQYF.

This clonotype was detected many times. The chain couples TRBV12-3 or TRBV12-4 to TRBJ2-7; the D is unclear. The CDR3 extends over 13 amino acids. V was clipped by 2 bases and J by 7 bases, with 12 bases between them. The CDR3 spells CASSLRPLREQYF. In DNA form, the CDR3 reads TGTGCCAGCAGTTTAAGGCCCTTAAGGGAGCAGTACTTC.

This clonotype was counted between two and nine times. The junction does not match germline at one end; this may be a read error. The chain links TRBV23-1 to TRBJ2-1; D unresolved. TRBV23-1 is reported as an ORF; its role is uncertain. This CDR3 contains 8 residues. The CDR3 is CASSNSSF. In DNA, the CDR3 is TGCGCCAGCAGCAACTCATCTTTC.

This clonotype was recorded at least ten times. This rearrangement joins TRBV6-5 to TRBJ1-1; tentatively, D is TRBD1 (5 bases). Germline CDR1 and CDR2: MNHEY and SVGAGI. V lost 6 bases and J 7 bases, leaving 12 bases between the germline ends. The CDR3 is made up of 12 amino acids. The CDR3 is CASSNGGREAFF. The CDR3 coding sequence is TGTGCCAGCAGCAACGGGGGTCGTGAAGCTTTCTTT.

V usage is TRBV20-1 and J usage is TRBJ2-2, with D perhaps being TRBD1 or TRBD2 (6 bases each). The CDR3 extends over 15 amino acids. CDR1 is DFQATT and CDR2 is SNEGSKA in the germline V gene (reference sequence). The V end was cut by 5 bases, the J end by 4 bases, with 17 bases between. The CDR3 region has the DNA TGCAGTGCTCGGAAAGGGGGGCCAGGCACCGGGGAGCTGTTTTTT. This gives the protein CSARKGGPGTGELFF.

This clonotype was recorded a few times. The genes are TRBV5-6 and TRBJ2-2; D uncertain. The CDR3 covers 15 residues. Trimming cost V 5 bases and J 3 bases, with 14 bases left between them. Per the germline V gene, CDR1 is SGHDT and CDR2 is YYEEEE. CDR3 loop: CASSLGPGYTGELFF. CDR3 nucleotides: TGTGCCAGCAGTTTAGGCCCAGGATACACCGGGGAGCTGTTTTTT.

This clonotype was counted only a few times. V is TRBV7-3 and J is TRBJ2-3; D not certain. Germline V gene sequence: CDR1 SGHTA, CDR2 FQGTGA. With 6 bases removed from V and 5 bases from J, the gap between germline ends came to 9 bases. CDR3 size: 12 residues. The chain's CDR3 is CASSLDQDTQYF. The CDR3 coding sequence is TGTGCCAGCAGTCTAGACCAAGATACGCAGTATTTT.

The CDR3 coding sequence is TGTGCCAGCAGTAAAGGCTTGGGACGAGAAACAGATACGCAGTATTTT. Amino acids: CASSKGLGRETDTQYF. This sequence joins TRBV28 and TRBJ2-3; D possibly matches TRBD1 or TRBD2 (5 bases each). CDR3 length equals 16 residues. Looked up from germline, CDR1 is MDHEN and CDR2 is SYDVKM. V gave up 5 bases and J gave up 3 bases, with 18 bases separating them.

In its sample, this clonotype was seen many times. This rearrangement joins TRBV24-1 to TRBJ2-1, with a tentative D call TRBD2 (6 bases). Germline lookup yields CDR1 KGHDR and CDR2 SFDVKD. CDR3 length: 15 amino acids. Trimming removed 6 bases at V and 12 bases at J, with 23 bases between. CDR3 nucleotides: TGTGCCACCAGTCGCACCGGGACTGACGCCATAGGGCAGTTCTTC. Its protein is CATSRTGTDAIGQFF.

This clonotype was seen repeatedly, ten times or more. The V and J genes are TRBV28 and TRBJ2-7; no clear D gene. Germline CDR1 MDHEN, CDR2 SYDVKM. Deletions cut 5 bases from V and 4 bases from J, with 9 bases between. The CDR3 has 12 amino acids. The CDR3: CASSLLGYEQYF. DNA for the CDR3: TGTGCCAGCAGTCTCCTGGGGTACGAGCAGTACTTC.

On this clonotype itself: A much larger clone differs from this one at a single base, so this may be a read error. The V call is TRBV7-9, the J call TRBJ2-3; the D is unclear. Germline assignment: CDR1 SEHNR and CDR2 FQNEAQ (reference sequence). The CDR3 is 15 residues long. Written as DNA, the CDR3 is TGTGCCAGCAGCTTAGATCGGCTCGCCACAGATACGCATTATTTT. It yields the protein CASSLDRLATDTHYF.

This clonotype was counted between two and nine times. An end of the junction differs from the germline gene, which may be a read error. The chain links TRBV5-1 to TRBJ1-2, with D unclear. Germline V gene sequence: CDR1 SGHRS, CDR2 YFSETQ. The CDR3 totals 13 residues. This chain's CDR3 is CASRLGVENGDTF. In nucleotides, the CDR3 is TGCGCCAGCAGACTGGGTGTGGAGAATGGCGACACCTTC.

The chain carries TRBV11-2 and TRBJ2-5; 14 bases match TRBD2. Losses at the gene ends were 2 bases for V and 4 bases for J; bases not matched to a gene: 15. Per the germline V gene, CDR1 is SGHAT and CDR2 is FQNNGV. The CDR3 loop spans 20 amino acids. CDR3: CASSLNRDRTSGRSGETQYF. CDR3 sequence (DNA): TGTGCCAGCAGCTTAAACCGTGATAGGACTAGCGGGAGGTCAGGAGAGACCCAGTACTTC.

At least ten counts were recorded for this clonotype. The chain couples TRBV28 to TRBJ2-4; the D is unclear. The CDR3 consists of 15 residues. V was clipped by 1 base and J by 5 bases, with 12 bases between them. The germline V gene encodes CDR1 MDHEN and CDR2 SYDVKM. The CDR3 sequence: CASSLFPGGQNIQYF. The CDR3 DNA reads as TGTGCCAGCAGTTTATTTCCGGGCGGCCAAAACATTCAGTACTTC.

This clonotype was counted at least ten times. The V gene is TRBV7-8, the J gene TRBJ1-5, with TRBD1 identical over 7 bases. The CDR3 has 14 amino acids. Germline values: CDR1 SGHVS, CDR2 FQNEAQ. Trimming took 1 base from V and 7 from J; bases not matched to a gene: 4. CDR3 DNA sequence: TGTGCCAGCAGCTTAGACAGGGGTTGGCAGCCCCAGCATTTT. This sequence encodes CASSLDRGWQPQHF.

This clonotype has only a few counts. The chain combines TRBV25-1 with TRBJ2-3; D gene uncertain. The CDR3 extends over 13 amino acids. V lost 3 bases and J 8 bases, leaving 12 bases between the germline ends. CDR1 and CDR2 (germline): MGHDK, SYGVNS. CDR3 sequence reads: CASSDGLPGTQYF. Written as DNA, the CDR3 is TGTGCCAGCAGTGATGGTCTCCCTGGTACGCAGTATTTT.

The table lists this clonotype with many counts. V usage is TRBV20-1 and J usage is TRBJ1-1, with D perhaps TRBD1 (6 bases). Germline assignment: CDR1 DFQATT and CDR2 SNEGSKA (reference sequence). This CDR3 spans 12 amino acids. V was pared by 3 bases and J by 6 bases, with 11 bases between. CDR3 loop: CSARGAHPEAFF. CDR3 DNA: TGCAGTGCTAGGGGGGCACACCCTGAAGCTTTCTTT.

This clonotype appeared a few times. V gene TRBV12-3 or TRBV12-4 combines with J gene TRBJ1-1, with unresolved D. The CDR3 is 14 residues long. Trimming removed 3 bases at V and 1 base at J, with 9 bases between. In DNA, the CDR3 is TGTGCCAGCAGTTTGGCCAGTTGGAACACTGAAGCTTTCTTT. Its translation: CASSLASWNTEAFF.

As for this clonotype: This may be a read error, as it is one base from a much larger clone. The chain has TRBV20-1 and TRBJ1-3; weak D call: TRBD1 (5 bases). Germline V gives CDR1 DFQATT, CDR2 SNEGSKA (reference sequence). The CDR3 contains 15 residues. The CDR3 sequence: CCARSGGNSGNTIYF. CDR3 coding DNA: TGCTGTGCCCGATCCGGGGGGAATTCTGGAAACACCATATATTTT.

The table lists this clonotype with many counts. CDR3 region: CASSGGLSYEQYF. The CDR3 nucleotides are TGTGCCAGCAGTGGGGGGCTGTCCTACGAGCAGTACTTC. This rearrangement joins TRBV28 to TRBJ2-7; D assignment may be TRBD1 or TRBD2 (6 bases each). The length of the CDR3 is 13 residues. With 5 bases removed from V and 1 base from J, the gap between germline ends came to 9 bases. Germline lookup yields CDR1 MDHEN and CDR2 SYDVKM.